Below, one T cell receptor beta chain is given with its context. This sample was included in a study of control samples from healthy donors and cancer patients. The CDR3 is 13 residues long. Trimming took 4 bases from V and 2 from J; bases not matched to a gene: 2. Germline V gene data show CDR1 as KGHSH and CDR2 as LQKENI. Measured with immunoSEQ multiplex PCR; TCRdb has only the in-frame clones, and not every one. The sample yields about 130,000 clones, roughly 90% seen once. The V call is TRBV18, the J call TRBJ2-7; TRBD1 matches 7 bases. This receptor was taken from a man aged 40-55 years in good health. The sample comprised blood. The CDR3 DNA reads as TGTGCCAGCTCACGGGACAGAGCCTACGAGCAGTACTTC. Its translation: CASSRDRAYEQYF.